A selection of T cell receptor beta chains follows, all from one sample in a study of sequential checkpoint blockade in melanoma. Here immunoSEQ multiplex PCR was the method, and the copy in TCRdb shows in-frame clones only, minus some. Of about 38,000 clones listed, nearly 90% are singletons. This specimen consisted of CD8+ T cells sorted from blood (inferred from file names), obtained from a patient given nivolumab and ipilimumab in sequence. The receptors derive from a human donor with melanoma. CDR3s include the opening cysteine and the closing phenylalanine or tryptophan. Fields, in order: J gene, V gene, CDR3 protein.

J: TRBJ1-4; V: TRBV10-1; CDR3: CASSDQRRPGEKLFF
J: TRBJ1-5; V: TRBV9; CDR3: CASSEGGVTQPQHF
J: TRBJ2-5; V: TRBV4-1; CDR3: CASSQDAGDLETQYF
J: TRBJ2-7; V: TRBV7-9; CDR3: CASGGLNYEQYF
J: TRBJ1-2; V: TRBV19; CDR3: CASSPWTGSNYGYTF
J: TRBJ1-5; V: TRBV10-3; CDR3: CAISDPGTGVAQHF
J: TRBJ2-3; V: TRBV25-1; CDR3: CASSPGGLAGEGTDTQYF
J: TRBJ1-1; V: TRBV10-3; CDR3: CAIRSPIGGARNTEAFF
J: TRBJ2-2; V: TRBV29-1; CDR3: CSVPRHGSHTGELFF
J: TRBJ2-1; V: TRBV7-9; CDR3: CASSFLSYEQFF
J: TRBJ2-7; V: TRBV29-1; CDR3: CSAGTGYEQYF
J: TRBJ1-1; V: TRBV9; CDR3: CASSPSRGNTEAFF
J: TRBJ2-1; V: TRBV19; CDR3: CASSGSSYNEQFF
J: TRBJ1-5; V: TRBV28; CDR3: CASSFPGGYRSNQPQHF
J: TRBJ2-4; V: TRBV7-9; CDR3: CASSDTTGNEVLAKNIQYF
J: TRBJ2-3; V: TRBV7-7; CDR3: CASSRSGTAFTDTQYF
J: TRBJ2-2; V: TRBV10-1; CDR3: CASSDLAGAGELFF
J: TRBJ2-7; V: TRBV4-2; CDR3: CASSHPAGAGYEQYF
J: TRBJ2-3; V: TRBV9; CDR3: CASSAGQGPDTQYF
J: TRBJ2-1; V: TRBV28; CDR3: CASSASSYNEQFF
J: TRBJ2-5; V: TRBV28; CDR3: CASSLGAGGLQSDQETQYF
J: TRBJ2-7; V: TRBV9; CDR3: CASSVDKTSGPLHEQYF
J: TRBJ1-5; V: TRBV5-4; CDR3: CASSQRKTGVSNQPQHF
J: TRBJ1-1; V: TRBV7-9; CDR3: CASSFDRARAFF
J: TRBJ2-1; V: TRBV27; CDR3: CASSSSSGSEQFF